This entry lists 9 T cell receptor beta chains sequenced from one sample in a study of metastatic and nonmetastatic thyroid tumors. With MiXCR, TCRdb called clones anew from the PCR reads. The table has under 35,000 clones, about 18% seen once; the top ten hold approximately 4.8%. Among the patients, none had received any treatment before thyroid surgery. The source material was blood. These TCRs come from a female donor with papillary thyroid cancer or a benign thyroid nodule (not recorded which). Some clones in this sample may be carry-over from other donors' samples.

This clone has only a few counts. V usage is TRBV7-2 and J usage is TRBJ1-4; the match to TRBD1 covers 7 bases. J gave up 7 bases and V 2 bases, and 13 bases lay outside the gene matches. This CDR3 has 17 amino acids. The germline gives CDR1 SGHTA, CDR2 FQGNSA. The CDR3 spells CASSLLGQQGLGEKLFF. CDR3 in DNA: TGTGCCAGCAGCTTATTGGGTCAACAGGGGCTGGGTGAAAAACTGTTTTTT.

This clone was seen many times. This rearrangement joins TRBV3-1 to TRBJ2-3; D uncertain. In germline, CDR1 is LGHDT, CDR2 YNNKEL (reference sequence). This CDR3 region has 13 residues. V lost 0 bases to trimming and J lost 3 bases, with 4 bases between them. The CDR3 here is CASSQEETDTQYF. The CDR3 region has the DNA TGTGCCAGCAGCCAAGAGGAGACAGATACGCAGTATTTT.

In its sample, this clone was seen a few times. This sample also contains other DNA sequences that code for the same CDR3. This sequence joins TRBV6-2 or TRBV6-3 and TRBJ2-6; D ambiguous. Germline assignment: CDR1 MNHEY and CDR2 SVGEGT. This CDR3 spans 18 amino acids. V was shortened by 2 bases and J by 2 bases, with 16 bases between the two germline ends. In DNA, the CDR3 is TGTGCCAGCAGTTACGCCAGGTCTAGTGCTCCTGGGGCCAACGTCCTGACTTTC. This gives the protein CASSYARSSAPGANVLTF.

This clone was detected many times. V and J are TRBV3-1 and TRBJ2-7, with a weak D call TRBD1 (6 bases). From germline, CDR1 is LGHDT and CDR2 YNNKEL (reference sequence). Trimming removed 2 bases from V and 6 bases from J, with 11 bases in between. The CDR3 totals 13 residues. CDR3 sequence (DNA): TGTGCCAGCAGCCAAAGGGGGAGTTCCGAGCAGTACTTC. Residues: CASSQRGSSEQYF.

This clone was found a few times. The junction and the germline gene differ at one end; a read error may be behind it. V gene TRBV6-1 combines with J gene TRBJ2-7; D is unresolved. CDR1 MNHNS and CDR2 SASEGT come from the germline V gene. CDR3 length equals 15 residues. This chain's CDR3 is CASSSDLQFLYGQYF. In nucleotides, the CDR3 is TGTGCCAGCAGTTCGGACCTACAGTTTCTTTACGGGCAGTACTTC.

This clone was counted at least ten times. V is TRBV20-1 and J is TRBJ1-3; possibly TRBD1 for D (5 bases). Trimming took 3 bases from V and 0 from J, leaving 12 bases between them. This CDR3 has 15 amino acids. The germline CDR1 and CDR2 sequences are DFQATT and SNEGSKA (reference sequence). The CDR3 region has the DNA TGCAGTGCTAGGGAGGGGCTGGACTCTGGAAACACCATATATTTT. It is translated as CSAREGLDSGNTIYF.

This clone was recorded at least ten times. The V and J genes are TRBV10-3 and TRBJ1-1, with unresolved D. Germline V gene data show CDR1 as ENHRY and CDR2 as SYGVKD. The V gene lost 10 bases and the J gene lost 6 bases, with 21 bases spanning the gap. This CDR3 is 14 amino acids long. The CDR3 is CATREGTSAAEAFF. The CDR3 region has the DNA TGTGCCACCCGGGAGGGAACGTCTGCGGCTGAAGCTTTCTTT.

The rearrangement joins TRBV30 to TRBJ1-4; 7 nucleotides agree with TRBD1. The CDR3 runs to 12 residues. V shed 0 bases, J shed 12 bases, and the junction held 4 bases outside the gene matches. Germline CDR1 GTSNPN, CDR2 SVGIG (reference sequence). This CDR3 reads CAWSVQGMELFF. CDR3 nucleotides: TGTGCCTGGAGTGTACAGGGGATGGAACTGTTTTTT.

This clone came up many times. DNA of the CDR3: TGTGCCAGCTCACCACAGGGCCCGGGCACTGAAGCTTTCTTT. It encodes CASSPQGPGTEAFF. The chain is built from TRBV18 and TRBJ1-1; D gene unclear. Per the germline V gene, CDR1 is KGHSH and CDR2 is LQKENI. CDR3 length: 14 amino acids. V lost 1 base and J 4 bases, leaving 10 bases between the germline ends.